The 25 T cell receptor beta chains presented below share a single source sample, sequenced in a study of shared clonotypes between healthy human individuals. Sequencing used immunoSEQ multiplex PCR; TCRdb keeps in-frame clones, though not all of them. Of hundreds of thousands of clones in the sample, around three quarters were seen once. Sequencing was performed on memory CD4+ T cells sorted from blood. Stated subset: CD45RA-negative fraction. The receptors originated from a young woman in good health.

This clone was recorded many times. The V call is TRBV30, the J call TRBJ2-5, with TRBD2 matching 9 bases. The CDR3 is made up of 16 amino acids. Germline trimming cut 5 bases from V and 5 bases from J; bases unmatched to any gene: 15. CDR1 is GTSNPN and CDR2 is SVGIG in the germline V gene (reference sequence). CDR3 DNA sequence: TGTGCCTGGTCCCCCGGGGCGGGAGGGCCTTGGGAGACCCAGTACTTC. Protein sequence: CAWSPGAGGPWETQYF.

The rearrangement uses TRBV9 and TRBJ2-7; D gene unclear. The length of the CDR3 is 13 residues. V was pared by 0 bases and J by 4 bases, with 8 bases between. Germline CDR1 reads SGDLS; CDR2 reads YYNGEE. In DNA form, the CDR3 reads TGTGCCAGCAGCGTAGGCCTGGGATACGAGCAGTACTTC. The encoded protein is CASSVGLGYEQYF.

The V call is TRBV7-3, the J call TRBJ2-2, with D tentatively TRBD2 (5 bases). V was pared by 6 bases and J by 4 bases, with 15 bases between. The germline CDR1 and CDR2 sequences are SGHTA and FQGTGA. The CDR3 length is 15 residues. The CDR3 sequence: CASSPSRVSTGELFF. The CDR3 bases are TGTGCCAGCAGTCCTTCGCGGGTCTCCACCGGGGAGCTGTTTTTT.

CDR3 protein: CASSLRGGGNQPQHF. In DNA, the CDR3 is TGTGCCAGCAGCTTGAGAGGGGGGGGCAATCAGCCCCAGCATTTT. The J gene is TRBJ1-5, the V gene TRBV5-6; possible D gene TRBD1, 6 bases. The germline CDR1 and CDR2 sequences are SGHDT and YYEEEE. The CDR3 runs 15 residues. Trimming shortened V by 1 base and J by 2 bases, and 10 bases separated the two germline ends.

The chain recombines TRBV19 with TRBJ1-2, with 8 bases lining up with TRBD1. This CDR3 region has 15 residues. V shed 8 bases and J 7 bases; nucleotides not matched to a gene: 15. The germline CDR1 and CDR2 sequences are LNHDA and SQIVND (reference sequence). For the CDR3, the DNA is TGTGCCAGTGGGGAAACGCCAGGACAGGGCAGTGGCTACACCTTC. Translating it yields CASGETPGQGSGYTF.

This clone was seen a single time. The V and J genes are TRBV29-1 and TRBJ1-1, with TRBD1 as a possible D gene (6 bases). Germline values: CDR1 SQVTM, CDR2 ANQGSEA. With 4 bases removed from V and 0 bases from J, the gap between germline ends came to 15 bases. The CDR3 length is 15 residues. The CDR3 nucleotides are TGCAGCGTTGTGAGGACAGTTACCCTGAACACTGAAGCTTTCTTT. This translates into CSVVRTVTLNTEAFF.

As regards this clone: The same CDR3 is also encoded by other DNA sequences in this sample. The chain recombines TRBV21-1 with TRBJ2-7; no check of the table's D call, TRBD1, against the DNA was made. TRBV21-1 is an annotated pseudogene. The length of the CDR3 is 10 residues. CDR3 protein: CASSKQGQFF. CDR3 nucleotide sequence: TGTGCCAGCAGCAAACAGGGTCAATTCTTC.

V is TRBV19 and J is TRBJ1-3, with unresolved D. Between the trimmed V and J ends, which lost 8 bases and 0 bases, there was a span of 8 bases. The CDR3 runs 13 residues. Germline assignment: CDR1 LNHDA and CDR2 SQIVND (reference sequence). The CDR3 nucleotides are TGTGCCAGTCAAGGAGGCTCTGGAAACACCATATATTTT. This translates into CASQGGSGNTIYF.

The chain links TRBV5-1 to TRBJ1-4; 9 bases align to TRBD1. CDR1 and CDR2 (germline): SGHRS, YFSETQ. V was clipped by 4 bases and J by 4 bases; unmatched bases: 5. This CDR3 comprises 15 residues. CDR3 DNA: TGCGCCAGCAGCATCCTGGGACAGGGTAATGAAAAACTGTTTTTT. As protein: CASSILGQGNEKLFF.

The CDR3 here is CASSRQGPEQFF. The CDR3 nucleotides are TGTGCCAGCTCCCGACAGGGACCTGAGCAGTTCTTC. The genes are TRBV18 and TRBJ2-1; 7 bases line up with TRBD1. Germline V CDR1 and CDR2: KGHSH, LQKENI. The CDR3 runs to 12 residues. With V trimmed by 6 bases and J by 9 bases, 5 bases remained unmatched.

The V and J genes are TRBV6-5 and TRBJ2-1, with TRBD1 as a possible D gene (5 bases). The CDR3 has 13 amino acids. Trimming took 0 bases from V and 13 from J, leaving 13 bases between them. Germline loops: CDR1 MNHEY, CDR2 SVGAGI. DNA for the CDR3: TGTGCCAGCAGTTACTCGAGCGACAGAGGACAGTTCTTC. This gives the protein CASSYSSDRGQFF.

The table lists this clone with a few counts. V and J are TRBV7-9 and TRBJ2-2; unclear D gene. Trimming stripped 10 bases from V and 0 bases from J, with 12 bases between. The germline V gene encodes CDR1 SEHNR and CDR2 FQNEAQ (reference sequence). The CDR3 covers 14 residues. CDR3 sequence (DNA): TGTGCCACCCGACCCACTACGAACACCGGGGAGCTGTTTTTT. Protein sequence: CATRPTTNTGELFF.

The rearrangement links TRBV28 to TRBJ2-1; tentative D call: TRBD1 (6 bases). V was pared by 6 bases and J by 6 bases, with 18 bases between. The length of the CDR3 is 15 residues. Germline assignment: CDR1 MDHEN and CDR2 SYDVKM. The CDR3, as DNA: TGTGCCAGCAGACCCCGAACAGGGCTTGGCAATGAGCAGTTCTTC. As protein: CASRPRTGLGNEQFF. Supplemented by reference TRBV28 and TRBJ2-1, the full variable domain reads DVKVTQSSRYLVKRTGEKVFLECVQDMDHENMFWYRQDPGLGLRLIYFSYDVKMKEKGDIPEGYSVSREKKERFSLILESASTNQTSMYLCASRPRTGLGNEQFFGPGTRLTVL.

Comments on this clone: Other DNA sequences of this sample code for an identical CDR3. This sequence joins TRBV27 and TRBJ2-5, with 7 bases that match TRBD1. CDR3 length: 14 residues. The V and J ends lost 3 bases and 3 bases, in that order; junction bases with no gene match: 4. Germline V gene lookup returns CDR1 MNHEY and CDR2 SMNVEV (reference sequence). CDR3 nucleotide sequence: TGTGCCAGCAGTTTGTGGGGACAGAAAGAGACCCAGTACTTC. It encodes CASSLWGQKETQYF.

This clone was seen a single time. Written as DNA, the CDR3 is TGTGCCAGCAGCTTGTTTTCGGCACCGTCCTACGAGCAGTACTTC. It is translated as CASSLFSAPSYEQYF. This chain joins TRBV5-4 and TRBJ2-7; D unresolved. Per germline, CDR1 SGHNT and CDR2 YYREEE (reference sequence). Trimming shortened V by 1 base and J by 1 base, and 12 bases separated the two germline ends. The length of the CDR3 is 15 residues. Combining the CDR3 with reference TRBV5-4 and TRBJ2-7 gives the whole variable domain ETGVTQSPTHLIKTRGQQVTLRCSSQSGHNTVSWYQQALGQGPQFIFQYYREEENGRGNFPPRFSGLQFPNYSSELNVNALELDDSALYLCASSLFSAPSYEQYFGPGTRLTVT.

This clone was counted once. V gene TRBV14 combines with J gene TRBJ2-7, with 11 bases that match TRBD2. The V segment lost 1 base and the J segment 2 bases; nucleotides outside the gene matches: 1. Germline lookup yields CDR1 SGHDN and CDR2 FVKESK. This CDR3 has 15 residues. This CDR3 reads CASSQGLAGPYEQYF. The CDR3 DNA reads as TGTGCCAGCAGCCAAGGACTAGCGGGACCCTACGAGCAGTACTTC.

This clone has a count of ten or more. CDR3 protein: CASSPTRGGSGNIQYF. Here the CDR3 DNA reads TGTGCCAGCAGCCCTACCCGGGGGGGAAGCGGAAACATTCAGTACTTC. The J gene is TRBJ2-4, the V gene TRBV7-2, with 8 bases lining up with TRBD2. The CDR3 runs to 16 residues. With 5 bases clipped from V and 6 bases from J, the junction kept 12 bases outside the gene matches. CDR1 SGHTA and CDR2 FQGNSA come from the germline V gene.

This clone has more than one count but fewer than ten. The same CDR3 can be traced to other DNA sequences in this sample. This chain links TRBV4-1 with TRBJ2-2; D is undetermined. This CDR3 has 13 amino acids. The V gene's germline CDR1 is MGHRA and CDR2 YSYEKL. The V end lost 4 bases, the J end lost 3 bases, and 6 bases lay between the germline ends. The CDR3 coding sequence is TGCGCCAGCAGCCCCCTGTACACCGGGGAGCTGTTTTTT. This codes for CASSPLYTGELFF.

The CDR3 DNA reads TGCAGCGTTTGTAGGGGGATGAACACTGAAGCTTTCTTT. This codes for CSVCRGMNTEAFF. The chain is built from TRBV29-1 and TRBJ1-1; D might be TRBD1 (6 bases). This CDR3 spans 13 amino acids. Germline-derived CDR1 and CDR2 are SQVTM and ANQGSEA. V lost 5 bases to trimming and J lost 0 bases, with 10 bases between them.

This clone has ten or more counts. This chain uses TRBV2 with TRBJ1-4; tentative D call: TRBD1 (6 bases). Trimming left V 3 bases short and J 5 bases short, with 16 bases between. This CDR3 contains 16 residues. Germline V gene lookup returns CDR1 SNHLY and CDR2 FYNNEI. In DNA form, the CDR3 reads TGTGCCAGCAGTGAGGGACACTCTTCGGGGAATGAAAAACTGTTTTTT. Translated: CASSEGHSSGNEKLFF.

J is TRBJ2-1 and V is TRBV5-4, with TRBD2 identical over 9 bases. The CDR3 is made up of 15 amino acids. V trimming: 0 bases; J trimming: 7 bases; junction bases outside the gene matches: 5. Germline V gives CDR1 SGHNT, CDR2 YYREEE (reference sequence). CDR3 region: CASSLDASGINEQFF. DNA of the CDR3: TGTGCCAGCAGCTTGGATGCTAGCGGGATTAATGAGCAGTTCTTC.

This clone was seen once. The chain is built from TRBV6-6 and TRBJ2-5, with D maybe TRBD2 (5 bases). The V and J ends lost 0 bases and 7 bases respectively, with 18 bases between them. Germline CDR1 and CDR2: MNHNY and SVGAGI (reference sequence). This CDR3 comprises 16 residues. The CDR3 bases are TGTGCCAGCAGTTACTCGCTGGGAACTCCCGGAGGGACCCAGTACTTC. It yields the protein CASSYSLGTPGGTQYF.

The chain is built from TRBV2 and TRBJ1-2, with 9 nucleotides matching TRBD1. Trimming took 6 bases from V and 5 from J; bases not matched to a gene: 10. CDR3 size: 15 residues. Germline V gene lookup returns CDR1 SNHLY and CDR2 FYNNEI. This CDR3 reads CASRSPGQGKYGYTF. The CDR3 nucleotides are TGTGCCAGCAGGAGTCCGGGACAGGGAAAGTATGGCTACACCTTC.

The sample holds a few counts of this clone. The chain employs TRBV27 and TRBJ2-1; D is perhaps TRBD2 (6 bases). Germline CDR1 MNHEY, CDR2 SMNVEV (reference sequence). The CDR3 sequence is 17 residues long. Trimming pared 3 bases from V and 0 bases from J, leaving 15 bases between. Here the CDR3 DNA reads TGTGCCAGCAGTTTGCTCACTAGCAGCAGCTCCTACAATGAGCAGTTCTTC. Translating gives CASSLLTSSSSYNEQFF.

The chain employs TRBV11-3 and TRBJ2-3, with 14 bases that match TRBD2. The CDR3 has 16 residues. The germline CDR1 and CDR2 sequences are SGHNT and YENEEA. Trimming removed 5 bases from V and 5 bases from J; junction bases left unmatched: 6. The CDR3 nucleotides are TGTGCCAGCAGCATTCGACTAGCGGGAGGGGTAGATACGCAGTATTTT. This codes for CASSIRLAGGVDTQYF.